This T cell receptor (beta chain) was recorded in a study of blood T cell repertoires in COVID-19. V lost 10 bases to trimming and J lost 8 bases; unmatched junction nucleotides: 6. Per germline, CDR1 LNHDA and CDR2 SQIVND (reference sequence). CDR3 length: 11 residues. The protocol was immunoSEQ multiplex PCR, while the TCRdb copy is restricted to in-frame clones and leaves out a portion. The sample lists roughly 320,000 clones, approximately 91% occurring once. The TCR comes from a woman between 25 and 40 years old who had been exposed to COVID-19. Sequencing was done on a sample of PBMCs or T cells enriched from blood (not recorded which). J is TRBJ1-1 and V is TRBV19, with 8 bases matching TRBD1. The CDR3 DNA reads TGTGCCATTCAGGACAGGGCCGAAGCTTTCTTT. Amino acids: CAIQDRAEAFF.